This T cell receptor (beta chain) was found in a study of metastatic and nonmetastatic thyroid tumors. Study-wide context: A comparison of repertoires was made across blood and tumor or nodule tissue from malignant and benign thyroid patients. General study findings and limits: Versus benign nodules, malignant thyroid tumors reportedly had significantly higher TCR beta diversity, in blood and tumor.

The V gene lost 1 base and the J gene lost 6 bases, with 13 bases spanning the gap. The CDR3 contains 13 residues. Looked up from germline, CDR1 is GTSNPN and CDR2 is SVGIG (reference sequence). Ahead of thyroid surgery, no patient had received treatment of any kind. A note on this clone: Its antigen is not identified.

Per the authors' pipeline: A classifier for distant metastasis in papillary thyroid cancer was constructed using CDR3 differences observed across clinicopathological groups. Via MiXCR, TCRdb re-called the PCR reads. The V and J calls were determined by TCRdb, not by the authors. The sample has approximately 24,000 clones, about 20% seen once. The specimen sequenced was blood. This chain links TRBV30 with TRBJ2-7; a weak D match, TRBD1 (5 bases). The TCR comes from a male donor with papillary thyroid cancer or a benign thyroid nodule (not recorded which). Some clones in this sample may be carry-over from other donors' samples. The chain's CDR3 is CAWSGGSVGEQYF. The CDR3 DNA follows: TGTGCCTGGAGTGGGGGCAGTGTGGGCGAGCAGTACTTC.